This TCR beta chain was found in a study of shared clonotypes between healthy human individuals. Whole-study results and caveats: Against clonotypes common to all four donors, non-shared ones had lower generation probabilities.

To note about this clone: Its antigen is unidentified.

Profiling relied on immunoSEQ multiplex PCR, and the TCRdb table lists in-frame clones only, not all of them. The sample contains millions of clones, 85% to 95% of which appear only once. This CDR3 comprises 17 residues. CDR1 SGHTA and CDR2 FQGNSA come from the germline V gene. After removal of 5 bases from V and 5 bases from J, the junction contained 13 bases not matched to a gene. The sequence was obtained from a man between 18 and 29 years old in good health. Sequencing was done on a sample of naive CD4+ T cells sorted from blood. This sample's subset: CD45RA+ positively selected. The chain links TRBV7-2 to TRBJ1-1; 11 bases fit TRBD1. The CDR3 here is CASSQGTGGFLWTEAFF. The CDR3 bases are TGTGCCAGCAGCCAGGGGACAGGGGGATTTCTATGGACTGAAGCTTTCTTT. Together with reference TRBV7-2 and TRBJ1-1, the CDR3 gives the full variable domain: GAGVSQSPSNKVTEKGKDVELRCDPISGHTALYWYRQSLGQGLEFLIYFQGNSAPDKSGLPSDRFSAERTGGSVSTLTIQRTQQEDSAVYLCASSQGTGGFLWTEAFFGQGTRLTVV.